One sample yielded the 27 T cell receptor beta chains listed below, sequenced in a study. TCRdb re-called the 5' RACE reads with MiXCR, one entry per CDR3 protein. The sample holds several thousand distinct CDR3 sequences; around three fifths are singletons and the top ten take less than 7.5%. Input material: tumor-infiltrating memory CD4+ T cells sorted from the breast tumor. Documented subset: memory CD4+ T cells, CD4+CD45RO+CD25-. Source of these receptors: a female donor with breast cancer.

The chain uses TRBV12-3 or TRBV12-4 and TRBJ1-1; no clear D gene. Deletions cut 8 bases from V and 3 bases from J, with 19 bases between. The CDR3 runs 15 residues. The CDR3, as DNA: TGTGCCAGCCCAACCCAACTAGTCATGTACACTGAAGCTTTCTTT. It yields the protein CASPTQLVMYTEAFF.

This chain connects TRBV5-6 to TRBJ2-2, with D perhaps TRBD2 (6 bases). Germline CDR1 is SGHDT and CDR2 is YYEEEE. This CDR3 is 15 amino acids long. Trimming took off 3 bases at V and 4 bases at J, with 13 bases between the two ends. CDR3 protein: CASSSLGGPTGELFF. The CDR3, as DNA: TGTGCCAGCAGCTCCCTGGGAGGTCCCACCGGGGAGCTGTTTTTT.

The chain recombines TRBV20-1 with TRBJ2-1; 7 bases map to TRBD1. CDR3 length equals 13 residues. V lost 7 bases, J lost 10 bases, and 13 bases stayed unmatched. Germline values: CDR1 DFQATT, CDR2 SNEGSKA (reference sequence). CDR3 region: CSVLDRTTREQFF. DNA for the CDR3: TGCAGTGTCCTGGACAGGACAACTAGGGAGCAGTTCTTC.

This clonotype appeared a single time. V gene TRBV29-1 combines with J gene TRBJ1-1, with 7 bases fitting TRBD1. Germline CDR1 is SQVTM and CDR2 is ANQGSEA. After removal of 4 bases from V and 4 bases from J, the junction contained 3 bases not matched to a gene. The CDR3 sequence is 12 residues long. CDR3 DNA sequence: TGCAGCGTTGGACAGGGTGGCACTGAAGCTTTCTTT. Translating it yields CSVGQGGTEAFF. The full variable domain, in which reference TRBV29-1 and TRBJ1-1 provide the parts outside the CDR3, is SAVISQKPSRDICQRGTSLTIQCQVDSQVTMMFWYRQQPGQSLTLIATANQGSEATYESGFVIDKFPISRPNLTFSTLTVSNMSPEDSSIYLCSVGQGGTEAFFGQGTRLTVV.

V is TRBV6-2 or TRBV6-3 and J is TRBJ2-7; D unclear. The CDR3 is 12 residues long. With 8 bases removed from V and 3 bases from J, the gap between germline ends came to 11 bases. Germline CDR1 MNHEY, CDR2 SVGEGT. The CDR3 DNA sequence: TGTGCCAGCGGACCGGACGTCTACGAGCAGTACTTC. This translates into CASGPDVYEQYF.

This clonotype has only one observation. CDR3 nucleotides: TGTGCCAGCAGCTTGGGACAGGGTTATGGCTACACCTTC. Protein: CASSLGQGYGYTF. This sequence joins TRBV7-2 and TRBJ1-2; 9 bases fit TRBD1. With 3 bases clipped from V and 5 bases from J, the junction kept 1 base outside the gene matches. Looked up from germline, CDR1 is SGHTA and CDR2 is FQGNSA. The CDR3 extends over 13 amino acids.

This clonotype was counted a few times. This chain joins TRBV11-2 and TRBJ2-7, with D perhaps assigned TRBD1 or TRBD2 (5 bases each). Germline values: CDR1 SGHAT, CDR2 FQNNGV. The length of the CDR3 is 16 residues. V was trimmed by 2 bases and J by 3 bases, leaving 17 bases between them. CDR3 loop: CASSLMQSGPNYEQYF. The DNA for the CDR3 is TGTGCCAGCAGCTTAATGCAGTCGGGACCGAACTACGAGCAGTACTTC. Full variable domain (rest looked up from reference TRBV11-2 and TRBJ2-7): EAGVAQSPRYKIIEKRQSVAFWCNPISGHATLYWYQQILGQGPKLLIQFQNNGVVDDSQLPKDRFSAERLKGVDSTLKIQPAKLEDSAVYLCASSLMQSGPNYEQYFGPGTRLTVT.

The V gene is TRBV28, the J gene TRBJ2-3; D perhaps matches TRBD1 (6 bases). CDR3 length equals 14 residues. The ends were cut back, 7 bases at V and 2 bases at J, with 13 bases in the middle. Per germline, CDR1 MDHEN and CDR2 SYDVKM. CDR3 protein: CASTHGGTTDTQYF. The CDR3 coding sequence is TGTGCCAGCACCCATGGGGGCACCACAGATACGCAGTATTTT.

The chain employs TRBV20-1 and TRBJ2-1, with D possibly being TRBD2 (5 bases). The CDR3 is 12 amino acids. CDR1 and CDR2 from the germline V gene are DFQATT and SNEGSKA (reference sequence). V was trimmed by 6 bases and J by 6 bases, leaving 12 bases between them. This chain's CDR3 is CSAPDFGNEQFF. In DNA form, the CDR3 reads TGCAGTGCCCCGGACTTTGGCAATGAGCAGTTCTTC.

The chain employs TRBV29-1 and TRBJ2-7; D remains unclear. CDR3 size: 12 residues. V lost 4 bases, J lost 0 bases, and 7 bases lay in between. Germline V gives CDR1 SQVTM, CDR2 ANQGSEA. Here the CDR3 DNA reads TGCAGCGTTGGGGATAGCTCCTACGAGCAGTACTTC. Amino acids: CSVGDSSYEQYF.

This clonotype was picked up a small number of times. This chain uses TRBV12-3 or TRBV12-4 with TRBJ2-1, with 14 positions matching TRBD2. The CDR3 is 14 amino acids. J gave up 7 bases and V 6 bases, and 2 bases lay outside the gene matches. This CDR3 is CASRRTSGGNEQFF. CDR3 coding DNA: TGTGCCAGCAGACGGACTAGCGGGGGGAATGAGCAGTTCTTC.

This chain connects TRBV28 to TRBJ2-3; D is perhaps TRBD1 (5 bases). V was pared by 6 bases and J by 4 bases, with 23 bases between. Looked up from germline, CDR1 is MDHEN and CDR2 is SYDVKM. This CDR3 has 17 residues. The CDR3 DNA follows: TGTGCCAGCAGCAAGGGGTCATCATCCAAGGGCGCAGATACGCAGTATTTT. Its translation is CASSKGSSSKGADTQYF.

CDR3 residues: CASSLEGDFTEAFF. The CDR3 DNA reads TGCGCCAGCAGCTTGGAAGGGGATTTCACTGAAGCTTTCTTT. The V call is TRBV5-1, the J call TRBJ1-1, with a tentative D call TRBD1 (5 bases). There are 14 residues in the CDR3. Trimming shortened V by 0 bases and J by 4 bases, and 10 bases separated the two germline ends. Germline loops: CDR1 SGHRS, CDR2 YFSETQ.

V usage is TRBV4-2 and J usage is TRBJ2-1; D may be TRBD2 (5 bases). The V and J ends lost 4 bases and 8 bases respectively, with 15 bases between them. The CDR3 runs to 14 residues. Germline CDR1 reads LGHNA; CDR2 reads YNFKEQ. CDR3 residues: CASSLLGERDEQFF. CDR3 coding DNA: TGTGCCAGCAGCCTCCTGGGAGAGAGAGATGAGCAGTTCTTC.

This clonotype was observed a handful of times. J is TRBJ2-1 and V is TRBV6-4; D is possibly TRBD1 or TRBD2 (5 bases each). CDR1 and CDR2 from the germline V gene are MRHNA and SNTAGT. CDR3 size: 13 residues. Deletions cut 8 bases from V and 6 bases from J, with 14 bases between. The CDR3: CASLEGWVNEQFF. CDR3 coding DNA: TGTGCCAGCTTAGAGGGGTGGGTCAATGAGCAGTTCTTC.

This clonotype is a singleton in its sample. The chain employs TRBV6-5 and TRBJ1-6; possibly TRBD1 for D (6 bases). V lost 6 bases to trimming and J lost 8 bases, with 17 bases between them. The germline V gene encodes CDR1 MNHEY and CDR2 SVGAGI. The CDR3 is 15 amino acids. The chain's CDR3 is CASRNFDRRHSPLHF. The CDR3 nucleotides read TGTGCCAGCAGAAACTTCGACAGGAGGCATTCACCCCTCCACTTT.

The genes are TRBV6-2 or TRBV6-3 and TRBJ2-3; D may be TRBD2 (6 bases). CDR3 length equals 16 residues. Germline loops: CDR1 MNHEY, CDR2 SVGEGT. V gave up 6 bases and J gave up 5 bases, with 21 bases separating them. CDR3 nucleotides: TGTGCCAGCAGCCCAGGTGGGAGCGGGCCGGGAGATACGCAGTATTTT. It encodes CASSPGGSGPGDTQYF.

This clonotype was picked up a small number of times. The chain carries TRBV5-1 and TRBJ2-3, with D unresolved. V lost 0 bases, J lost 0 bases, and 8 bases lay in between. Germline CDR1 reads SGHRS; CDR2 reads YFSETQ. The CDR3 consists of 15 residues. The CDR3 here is CASSLALDSTDTQYF. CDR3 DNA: TGCGCCAGCAGCTTGGCCTTGGACAGCACAGATACGCAGTATTTT. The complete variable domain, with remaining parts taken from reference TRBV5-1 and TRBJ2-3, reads KAGVTQTPRYLIKTRGQQVTLSCSPISGHRSVSWYQQTPGQGLQFLFEYFSETQRNKGNFPGRFSGRQFSNSRSEMNVSTLELGDSALYLCASSLALDSTDTQYFGPGTRLTVL.

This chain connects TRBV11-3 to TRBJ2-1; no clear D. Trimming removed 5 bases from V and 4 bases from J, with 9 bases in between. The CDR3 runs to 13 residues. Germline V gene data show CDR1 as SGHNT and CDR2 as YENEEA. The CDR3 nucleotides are TGTGCCAGCAGCCTCGACGGTTACAATGAGCAGTTCTTC. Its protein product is CASSLDGYNEQFF.

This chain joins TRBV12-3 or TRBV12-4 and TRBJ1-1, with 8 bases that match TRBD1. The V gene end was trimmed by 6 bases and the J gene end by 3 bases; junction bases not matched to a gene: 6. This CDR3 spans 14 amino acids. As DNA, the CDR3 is TGTGCCAGCAGCCGACAGGGGTTTGACACTGAAGCTTTCTTT. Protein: CASSRQGFDTEAFF.

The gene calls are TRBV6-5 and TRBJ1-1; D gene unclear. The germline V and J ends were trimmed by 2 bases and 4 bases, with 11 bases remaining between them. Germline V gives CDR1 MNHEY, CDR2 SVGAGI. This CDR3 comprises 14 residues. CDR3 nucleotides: TGTGCCAGCAGTTACAGGGAGGATGGCACTGAAGCTTTCTTT. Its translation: CASSYREDGTEAFF.

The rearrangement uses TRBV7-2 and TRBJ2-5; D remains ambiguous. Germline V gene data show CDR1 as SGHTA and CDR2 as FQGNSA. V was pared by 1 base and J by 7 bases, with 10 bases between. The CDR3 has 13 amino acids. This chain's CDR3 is CASSLEQSRTQYF. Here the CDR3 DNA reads TGTGCCAGCAGCTTAGAACAGTCCCGGACCCAGTACTTC.

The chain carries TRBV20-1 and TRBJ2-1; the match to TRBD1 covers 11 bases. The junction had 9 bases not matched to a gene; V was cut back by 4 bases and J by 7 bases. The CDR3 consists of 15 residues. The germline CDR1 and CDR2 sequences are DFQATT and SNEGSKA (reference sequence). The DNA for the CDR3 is TGCAGTGCTACCCGGGACAGGGGGGACGGAAATGAGCAGTTCTTC. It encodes CSATRDRGDGNEQFF.

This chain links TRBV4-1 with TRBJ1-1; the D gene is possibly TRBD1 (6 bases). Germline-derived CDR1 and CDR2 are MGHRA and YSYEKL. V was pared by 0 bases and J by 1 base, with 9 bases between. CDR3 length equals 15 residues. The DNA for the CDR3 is TGCGCCAGCAGCCAAGATGGGGGACAGAACACTGAAGCTTTCTTT. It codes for CASSQDGGQNTEAFF.

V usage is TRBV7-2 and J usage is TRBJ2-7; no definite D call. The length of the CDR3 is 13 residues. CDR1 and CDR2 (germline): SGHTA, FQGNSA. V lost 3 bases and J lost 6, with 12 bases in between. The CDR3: CASSFAKRGEQYF. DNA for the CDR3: TGTGCCAGCAGCTTCGCCAAACGAGGCGAGCAGTACTTC.

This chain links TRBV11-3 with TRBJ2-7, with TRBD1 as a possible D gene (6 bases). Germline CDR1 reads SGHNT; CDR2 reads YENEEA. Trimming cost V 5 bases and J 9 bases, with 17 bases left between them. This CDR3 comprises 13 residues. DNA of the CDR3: TGTGCCAGCAGCACAGGGTGGTCAGATACGCAGTACTTC. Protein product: CASSTGWSDTQYF.

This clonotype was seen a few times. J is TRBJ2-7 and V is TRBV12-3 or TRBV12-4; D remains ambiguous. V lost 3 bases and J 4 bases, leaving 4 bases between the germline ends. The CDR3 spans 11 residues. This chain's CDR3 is CASSLGYEQYF. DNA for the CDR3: TGTGCCAGCAGTTTGGGGTACGAGCAGTACTTC.